These 7 T cell receptor beta chains share one sample of origin, sequenced in a study of T cells in Graves' hyperthyroidism and ophthalmopathy. TCR beta CDR3 regions were amplified from RNA transcripts. The HTBI primer set was used in a first-round RT-PCR of the TCR CDR3. MiXCR, applied by TCRdb to the multiplex PCR reads, yields one record per CDR3 protein. The table lists roughly 800,000 distinct CDR3 sequences, 38% of them singletons, with 8.9% in the top ten. The sequenced sample was blood. The receptors here all came from a man aged 18 to 29 with Graves' hyperthyroidism.

Only a few counts were recorded for this clonotype. The chain recombines TRBV28 with TRBJ2-5; 9 bases align to TRBD1. The CDR3 is 16 residues long. J lost 7 bases, V lost 4 bases, and 13 bases had no gene match. From germline, CDR1 is MDHEN and CDR2 SYDVKM. DNA for the CDR3: TGTGCCAGCAGTTCTACCCTGGACAGGGGATGGGTGACCCAGTACTTC. Translating gives CASSSTLDRGWVTQYF.

DNA of the CDR3: TGCGCCAGCAGCCAAGGGGGACGGATTAACTATGGCTACACCTTC. This encodes CASSQGGRINYGYTF. The chain joins TRBV4-1 to TRBJ1-2; weak D call: TRBD1 (5 bases). The germline gives CDR1 MGHRA, CDR2 YSYEKL. The V end was cut by 1 base, the J end by 1 base, with 10 bases between. This CDR3 comprises 15 residues.

This sequence joins TRBV6-1 and TRBJ1-5; 8 bases line up with TRBD1. Germline V gene lookup returns CDR1 MNHNS and CDR2 SASEGT. V gave up 5 bases and J gave up 1 base; unmatched junction bases: 7. This CDR3 is 16 amino acids long. The CDR3 region has the DNA TGTGCCAGCAGTCTGACAGGGGAAGGGAGCAATCAGCCCCAGCATTTT. This codes for CASSLTGEGSNQPQHF.

This clonotype was recorded at least ten times. The rearrangement joins TRBV9 to TRBJ2-6; D remains ambiguous. V gave up 2 bases and J gave up 0 bases, with 6 bases separating them. CDR1 and CDR2 from the germline V gene are SGDLS and YYNGEE. This CDR3 comprises 15 residues. CDR3 in amino acids: CASSVWSSGANVLTF. CDR3 DNA sequence: TGTGCCAGCAGCGTCTGGAGCTCTGGGGCCAACGTCCTGACTTTC.

The sample holds a few counts of this clonotype. The chain has TRBV2 and TRBJ2-7; 8 bases align to TRBD2. This CDR3 region has 16 residues. Germline V gene sequence: CDR1 SNHLY, CDR2 FYNNEI. J gave up 2 bases and V 0 bases, and 6 bases lay outside the gene matches. CDR3 sequence reads: CASSEALGTRTYEQYF. The DNA for the CDR3 is TGTGCCAGCAGTGAAGCGCTTGGGACTAGGACCTACGAGCAGTACTTC.

This clonotype has a count of ten or more. The CDR3 is CASSPGQNGYTF. In DNA form, the CDR3 reads TGTGCCAGCAGCCCCGGACAGAATGGCTACACCTTC. The chain has TRBV5-6 and TRBJ1-2, with a possible D match to TRBD1 (6 bases). The CDR3 spans 12 residues. CDR1 SGHDT and CDR2 YYEEEE come from the germline V gene. The ends were cut back, 4 bases at V and 6 bases at J, with 10 bases in the middle. The whole variable domain, remainder taken from reference TRBV5-6 and TRBJ1-2, is DAGVTQSPTHLIKTRGQQVTLRCSPKSGHDTVSWYQQALGQGPQFIFQYYEEEERQRGNFPDRFSGHQFPNYSSELNVNALLLGDSALYLCASSPGQNGYTFGSGTRLTVV.

The chain is built from TRBV19 and TRBJ2-7; 10 bases align to TRBD1. Trimming cost V 5 bases and J 5 bases; bases outside gene matches: 9. Germline V gene data show CDR1 as LNHDA and CDR2 as SQIVND (reference sequence). This CDR3 has 15 residues. The CDR3: CASSPTGTGAHEQYF. The CDR3 DNA sequence: TGTGCCAGTAGTCCCACCGGGACAGGGGCTCACGAGCAGTACTTC.